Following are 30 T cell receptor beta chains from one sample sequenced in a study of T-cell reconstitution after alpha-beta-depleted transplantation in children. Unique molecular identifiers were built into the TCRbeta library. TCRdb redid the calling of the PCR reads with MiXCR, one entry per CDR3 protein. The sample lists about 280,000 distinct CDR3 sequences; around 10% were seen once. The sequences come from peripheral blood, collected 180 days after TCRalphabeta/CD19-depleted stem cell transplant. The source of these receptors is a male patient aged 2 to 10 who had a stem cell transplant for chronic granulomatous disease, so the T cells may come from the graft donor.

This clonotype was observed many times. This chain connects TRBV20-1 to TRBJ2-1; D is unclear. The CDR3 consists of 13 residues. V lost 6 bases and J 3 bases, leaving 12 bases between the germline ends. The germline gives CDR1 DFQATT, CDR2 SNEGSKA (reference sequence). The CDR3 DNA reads TGCAGTGCCCCGGACGTGTACTACAATGAGCAGTTCTTC. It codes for CSAPDVYYNEQFF.

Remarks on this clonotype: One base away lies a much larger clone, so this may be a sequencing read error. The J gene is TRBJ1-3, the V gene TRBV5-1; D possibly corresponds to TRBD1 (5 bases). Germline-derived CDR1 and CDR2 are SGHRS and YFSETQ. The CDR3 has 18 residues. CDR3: CASSLGGRAAGPGSTIYF. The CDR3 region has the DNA TGCGCCAGCAGCTTGGGGGGCAGGGCCGCCGGCCCTGGAAGCACCATATATTTT.

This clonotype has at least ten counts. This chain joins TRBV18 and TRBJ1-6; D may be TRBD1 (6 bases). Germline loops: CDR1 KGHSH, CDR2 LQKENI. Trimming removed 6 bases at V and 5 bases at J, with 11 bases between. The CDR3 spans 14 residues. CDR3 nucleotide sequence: TGTGCCAGCTCGCAACAGGGCGATAATTCACCCCTCCACTTT. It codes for CASSQQGDNSPLHF.

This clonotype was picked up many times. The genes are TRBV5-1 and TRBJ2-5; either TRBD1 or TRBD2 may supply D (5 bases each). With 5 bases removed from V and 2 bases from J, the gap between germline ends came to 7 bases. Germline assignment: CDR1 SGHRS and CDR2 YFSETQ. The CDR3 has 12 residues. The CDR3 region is CASRGVQETQYF. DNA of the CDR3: TGCGCCAGCAGGGGGGTTCAAGAGACCCAGTACTTC. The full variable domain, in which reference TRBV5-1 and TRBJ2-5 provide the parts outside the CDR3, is KAGVTQTPRYLIKTRGQQVTLSCSPISGHRSVSWYQQTPGQGLQFLFEYFSETQRNKGNFPGRFSGRQFSNSRSEMNVSTLELGDSALYLCASRGVQETQYFGPGTRLLVL.

This chain's CDR3 is CASSYRTGKRLGNEQYF. The CDR3 nucleotides read TGTGCCAGCAGTTATAGGACAGGGAAAAGGCTAGGGAACGAGCAGTACTTC. The rearrangement links TRBV2 to TRBJ2-7, with 8 bases that match TRBD1. Germline-derived CDR1 and CDR2 are SNHLY and FYNNEI. The V gene end was trimmed by 5 bases and the J gene end by 5 bases; junction bases not matched to a gene: 17. This CDR3 is 17 amino acids long.

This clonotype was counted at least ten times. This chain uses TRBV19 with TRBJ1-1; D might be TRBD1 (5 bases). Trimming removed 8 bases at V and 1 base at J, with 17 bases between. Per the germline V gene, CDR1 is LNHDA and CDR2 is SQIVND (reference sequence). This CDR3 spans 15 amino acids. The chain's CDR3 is CASDPGGARNTEAFF. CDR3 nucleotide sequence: TGTGCCAGTGACCCGGGCGGGGCCAGGAACACTGAAGCTTTCTTT.

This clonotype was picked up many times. CDR3 nucleotide sequence: TGTGCCAGCAGTTTATGGGGACAGGGGTACACCGGGGAGCTGTTTTTT. Residues: CASSLWGQGYTGELFF. The chain carries TRBV27 and TRBJ2-2; 10 bases agree with TRBD1. Germline values: CDR1 MNHEY, CDR2 SMNVEV (reference sequence). The length of the CDR3 is 16 residues. V gave up 1 base and J gave up 3 bases; unmatched junction bases: 2.

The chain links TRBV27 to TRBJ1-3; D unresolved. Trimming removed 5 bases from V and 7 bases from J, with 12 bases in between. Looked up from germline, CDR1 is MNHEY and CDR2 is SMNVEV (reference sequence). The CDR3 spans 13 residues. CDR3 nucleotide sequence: TGTGCCAGCAGTCGAAGTGGAGGGAACACCATATATTTT. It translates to CASSRSGGNTIYF.

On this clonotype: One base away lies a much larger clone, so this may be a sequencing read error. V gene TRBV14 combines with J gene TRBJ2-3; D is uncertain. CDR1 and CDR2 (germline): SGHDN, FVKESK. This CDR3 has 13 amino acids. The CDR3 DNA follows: TGTGTCAGCAGCCAATCCCCTGTGGATACGCAGTATTTT. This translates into CVSSQSPVDTQYF.

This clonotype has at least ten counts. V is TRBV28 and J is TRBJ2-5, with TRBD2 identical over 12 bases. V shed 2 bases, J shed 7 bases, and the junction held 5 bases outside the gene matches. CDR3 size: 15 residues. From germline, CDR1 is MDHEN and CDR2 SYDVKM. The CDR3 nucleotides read TGTGCCAGCAGTTTACTAGCGGGAGGGCGAGGGACCCAGTACTTC. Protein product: CASSLLAGGRGTQYF.

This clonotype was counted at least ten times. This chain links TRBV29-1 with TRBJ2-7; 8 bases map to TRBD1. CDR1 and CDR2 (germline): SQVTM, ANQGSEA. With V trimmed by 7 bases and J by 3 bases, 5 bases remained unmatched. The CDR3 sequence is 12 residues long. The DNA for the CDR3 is TGCAGCGGAGGACAGGGCGGCTACGAGCAGTACTTC. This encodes CSGGQGGYEQYF.

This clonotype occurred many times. CDR3 DNA: TGTGCCAGCAGCCCAAGACAGGGATCGTACAATGAGCAGTTCTTC. This sequence encodes CASSPRQGSYNEQFF. The V call is TRBV11-2, the J call TRBJ2-1; TRBD1 aligns across 7 bases. The germline V gene has CDR1 SGHAT and CDR2 FQNNGV. This CDR3 contains 15 residues. The V and J ends lost 5 bases and 4 bases, in that order; junction bases with no gene match: 8.

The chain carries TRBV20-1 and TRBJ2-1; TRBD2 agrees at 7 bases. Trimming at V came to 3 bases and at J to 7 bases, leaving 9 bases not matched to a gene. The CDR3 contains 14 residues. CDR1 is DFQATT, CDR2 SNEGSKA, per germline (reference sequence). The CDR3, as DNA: TGCAGTGCTAGGTTCGTAGCGGGTCTAAATGAGCAGTTCTTC. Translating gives CSARFVAGLNEQFF.

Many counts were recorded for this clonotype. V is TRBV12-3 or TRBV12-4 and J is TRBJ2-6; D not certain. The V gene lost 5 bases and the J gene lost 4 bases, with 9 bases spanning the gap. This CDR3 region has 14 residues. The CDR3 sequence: CASSGRPGANVLTF. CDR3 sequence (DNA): TGTGCCAGCAGTGGACGGCCCGGGGCCAACGTCCTGACTTTC.

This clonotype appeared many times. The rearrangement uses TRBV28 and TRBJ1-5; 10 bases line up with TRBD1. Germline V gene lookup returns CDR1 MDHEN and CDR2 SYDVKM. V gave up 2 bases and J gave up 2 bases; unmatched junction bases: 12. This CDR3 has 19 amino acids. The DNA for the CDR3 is TGTGCCAGCAGTTTACTTTGGGACAGGGGTATAAGGGGCAATCAGCCCCAGCATTTT. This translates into CASSLLWDRGIRGNQPQHF.

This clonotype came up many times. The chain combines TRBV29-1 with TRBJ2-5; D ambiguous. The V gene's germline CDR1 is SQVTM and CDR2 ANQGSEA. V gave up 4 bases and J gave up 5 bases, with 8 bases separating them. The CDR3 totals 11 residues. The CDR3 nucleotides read TGCAGCGTTGGGATTGCGGAGACCCAGTACTTC. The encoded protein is CSVGIAETQYF.

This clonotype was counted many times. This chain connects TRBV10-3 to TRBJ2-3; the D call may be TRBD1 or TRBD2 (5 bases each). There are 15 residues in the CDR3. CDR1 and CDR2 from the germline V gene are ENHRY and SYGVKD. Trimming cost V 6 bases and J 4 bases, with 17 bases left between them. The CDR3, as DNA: TGTGCCATCAGCCCAGACGGGACGGTTTCAGATACGCAGTATTTT. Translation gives CAISPDGTVSDTQYF.

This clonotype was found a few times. CDR3 nucleotides: TGTGCCAGCAGTGAAAGCCTAGCGGAGCAGTACTTC. Protein product: CASSESLAEQYF. The V gene is TRBV2, the J gene TRBJ2-7, with D tentatively TRBD2 (6 bases). Germline V CDR1 and CDR2: SNHLY, FYNNEI. The CDR3 runs to 12 residues. With 2 bases removed from V and 7 bases from J, the gap between germline ends came to 9 bases.

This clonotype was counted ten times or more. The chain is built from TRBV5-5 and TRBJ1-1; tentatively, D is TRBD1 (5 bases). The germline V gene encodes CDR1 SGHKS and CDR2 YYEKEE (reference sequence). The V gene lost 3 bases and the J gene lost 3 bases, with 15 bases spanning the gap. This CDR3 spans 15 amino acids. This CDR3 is CASSSRGVVDTEAFF. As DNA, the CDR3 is TGTGCCAGCAGCTCCCGGGGGGTCGTGGACACTGAAGCTTTCTTT.

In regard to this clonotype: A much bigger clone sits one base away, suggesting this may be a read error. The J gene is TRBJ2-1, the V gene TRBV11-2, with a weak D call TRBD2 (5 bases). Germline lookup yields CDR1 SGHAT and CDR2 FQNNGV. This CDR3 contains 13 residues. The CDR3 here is CSSSLASNPEQFF. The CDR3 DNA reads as TGTTCCAGCAGCTTGGCTAGCAACCCGGAGCAGTTCTTC.

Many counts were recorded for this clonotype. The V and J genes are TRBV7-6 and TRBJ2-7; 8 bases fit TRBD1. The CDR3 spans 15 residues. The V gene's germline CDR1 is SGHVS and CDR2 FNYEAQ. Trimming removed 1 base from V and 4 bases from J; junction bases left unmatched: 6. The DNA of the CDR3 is TGTGCCAGCAGCTTAGAGGACAGGGTTTCTTACGAGCAGTACTTC. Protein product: CASSLEDRVSYEQYF.

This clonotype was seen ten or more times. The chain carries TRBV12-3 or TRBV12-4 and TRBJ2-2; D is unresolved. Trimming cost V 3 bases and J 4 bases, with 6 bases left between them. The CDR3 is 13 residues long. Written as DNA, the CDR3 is TGTGCCAGCAGTTTTCTGCTCACCGGGGAGCTGTTTTTT. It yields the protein CASSFLLTGELFF.

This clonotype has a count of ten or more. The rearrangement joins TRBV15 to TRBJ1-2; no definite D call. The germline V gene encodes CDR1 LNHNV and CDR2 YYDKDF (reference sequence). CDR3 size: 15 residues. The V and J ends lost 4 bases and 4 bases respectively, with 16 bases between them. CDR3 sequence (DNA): TGTGCCACCAGCACGGGAAGAGGGCCACCCTATGGCTACACCTTC. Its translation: CATSTGRGPPYGYTF.

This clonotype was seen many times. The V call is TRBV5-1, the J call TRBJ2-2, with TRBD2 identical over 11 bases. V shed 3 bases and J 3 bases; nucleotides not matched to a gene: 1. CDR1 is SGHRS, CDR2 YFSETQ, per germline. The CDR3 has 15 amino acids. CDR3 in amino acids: CASSSGLADTGELFF. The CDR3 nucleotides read TGCGCCAGCAGCTCGGGACTAGCGGACACCGGGGAGCTGTTTTTT.

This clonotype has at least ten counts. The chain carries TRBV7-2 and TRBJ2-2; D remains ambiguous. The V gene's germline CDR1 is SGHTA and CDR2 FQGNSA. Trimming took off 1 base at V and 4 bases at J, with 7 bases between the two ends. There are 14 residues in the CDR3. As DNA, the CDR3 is TGTGCCAGCAGCTTAGTCCAAGCCACCGGGGAGCTGTTTTTT. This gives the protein CASSLVQATGELFF.

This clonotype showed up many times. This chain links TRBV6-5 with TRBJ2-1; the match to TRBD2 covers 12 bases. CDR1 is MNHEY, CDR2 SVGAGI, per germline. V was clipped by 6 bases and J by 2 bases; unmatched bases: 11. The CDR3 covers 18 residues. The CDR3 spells CASRVRASGRVPYNEQFF. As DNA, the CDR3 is TGTGCCAGCAGGGTTCGGGCTAGCGGGAGGGTTCCCTACAATGAGCAGTTCTTC.

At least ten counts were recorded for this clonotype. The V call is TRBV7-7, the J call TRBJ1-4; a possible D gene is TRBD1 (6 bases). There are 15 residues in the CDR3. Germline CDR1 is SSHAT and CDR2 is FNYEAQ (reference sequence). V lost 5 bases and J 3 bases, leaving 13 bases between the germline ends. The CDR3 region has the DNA TGTGCCAGCAGCCCCACGACAGGCCCTAATGAAAAACTGTTTTTT. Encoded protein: CASSPTTGPNEKLFF.

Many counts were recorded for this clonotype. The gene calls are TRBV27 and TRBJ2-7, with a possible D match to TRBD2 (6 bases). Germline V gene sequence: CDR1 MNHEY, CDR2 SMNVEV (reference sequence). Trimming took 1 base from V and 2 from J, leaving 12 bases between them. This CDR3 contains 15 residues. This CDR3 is CASSLFPAGTYEQYF. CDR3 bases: TGTGCCAGCAGTTTATTCCCGGCGGGGACCTACGAGCAGTACTTC.

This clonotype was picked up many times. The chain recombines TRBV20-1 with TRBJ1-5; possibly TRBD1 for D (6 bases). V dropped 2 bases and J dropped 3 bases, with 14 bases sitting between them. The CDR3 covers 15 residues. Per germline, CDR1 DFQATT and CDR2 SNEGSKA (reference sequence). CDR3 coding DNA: TGCAGTGCTAGACTCAGGGGTGGGGACAATCAGCCCCAGCATTTT. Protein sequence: CSARLRGGDNQPQHF.

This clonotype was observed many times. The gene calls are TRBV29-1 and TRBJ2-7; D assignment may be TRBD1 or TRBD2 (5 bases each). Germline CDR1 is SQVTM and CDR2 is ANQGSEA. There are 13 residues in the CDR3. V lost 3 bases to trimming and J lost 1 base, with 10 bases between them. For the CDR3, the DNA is TGCAGCGTTGAGTCCAGGGAGTCCTACGAGCAGTACTTC. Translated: CSVESRESYEQYF.